The clone carrying this T cell receptor beta chain was counted a few times. Seattle participants joined during active infection and were tracked over time. The sample comes from a study of blood T cell repertoires in COVID-19. Study-level information: Material from acute and convalescent COVID-19 was sourced from the United States, Italy and Spain. In each case, the material was cDNA or gDNA derived from T cells, B-cell-depleted T cells, or PBMCs.

Libraries were prepared by immunoSEQ multiplex PCR; TCRdb keeps only in-frame clonotypes and omits some of them. This sample has around 24,000 clones; around 90% occur once, and the top ten carry 25% to 30%. The V gene's germline CDR1 is SGHRS and CDR2 YFSETQ. V lost 7 bases, J lost 2 bases, and 5 bases stayed unmatched. The CDR3 totals 14 residues. The TCR sequence derives from a man aged 65-85 years with COVID-19, enrolled during active disease. The J gene is TRBJ1-3, the V gene TRBV5-1; 8 nucleotides match TRBD1. Sequenced sample: peripheral blood. The CDR3 loop is CASGPGQAGNTIYF. In nucleotides, the CDR3 is TGCGCCAGCGGGCCGGGACAGGCTGGAAACACCATATATTTT. Using reference TRBV5-1 and TRBJ1-3 for the parts outside the CDR3, the full variable domain is KAGVTQTPRYLIKTRGQQVTLSCSPISGHRSVSWYQQTPGQGLQFLFEYFSETQRNKGNFPGRFSGRQFSNSRSEMNVSTLELGDSALYLCASGPGQAGNTIYFGEGSWLTVV.